The rows below give T cell receptor beta chains drawn from one sample of a study of blood T cell repertoires in COVID-19. The assay was immunoSEQ multiplex PCR, and TCRdb's table has in-frame clones only and misses some. Altogether 100,000 to 120,000 clones are present, around nine tenths being singletons, with the ten largest covering roughly 4.9%. Sequencing used peripheral blood. Receptors were obtained from a human donor in a cohort sampled during active COVID-19. Each CDR3 is given with its conserved first and last residue. Each record gives: J gene, D gene, V gene, clone size, CDR3 DNA, CDR3 protein. D genes are given only for firm matches. Clone size is not always given. Where it is, it says once, few, many or a class for expanded clones.

j_call: TRBJ1-1; d_call: .; v_call: TRBV7-9; clone_size: .; cdr3_nt: TGTGCCAGCAGTCCCCAGTTGAACACTGAAGCTTTCTTT; cdr3_aa: CASSPQLNTEAFF
j_call: TRBJ1-4; d_call: .; v_call: TRBV30; clone_size: .; cdr3_nt: TGTGCCTGGAGTGCCCCGCTGGGGGCCAGGGGTAATGAAAAACTGTTTTTT; cdr3_aa: CAWSAPLGARGNEKLFF
j_call: TRBJ2-3; d_call: .; v_call: TRBV29-1; clone_size: once; cdr3_nt: TGCAGCGTTGTGGCAGGGGGGGATACGCAGTATTTT; cdr3_aa: CSVVAGGDTQYF
j_call: TRBJ2-5; d_call: TRBD1; v_call: TRBV19; clone_size: .; cdr3_nt: TGTGCCAGTAGTTCCTCCTTTGTGACAGGGTTCGAAGGACGTACCGCGCAAGAGACCCAGTACTTC; cdr3_aa: CASSSSFVTGFEGRTAQETQYF
j_call: TRBJ1-2; d_call: .; v_call: TRBV25-1; clone_size: .; cdr3_nt: TGTGCCAGCAGTGGGCGGGACTATGGCTACACCTTC; cdr3_aa: CASSGRDYGYTF
j_call: TRBJ2-5; d_call: TRBD2; v_call: TRBV28; clone_size: .; cdr3_nt: TGTGCCAGCAGTTTGGTCCCTAGCGGAGGGGAAGAGACCCAGTACTTC; cdr3_aa: CASSLVPSGGEETQYF
j_call: TRBJ1-1; d_call: .; v_call: TRBV28; clone_size: .; cdr3_nt: TGTGCCAGCAGTTCGGGGGATACTGAAGCTTTCTTT; cdr3_aa: CASSSGDTEAFF
j_call: TRBJ1-2; d_call: .; v_call: TRBV28; clone_size: .; cdr3_nt: TGTGCCATCCAGCCCGGGAGCCTCAGCGGGGGCTACACCTTC; cdr3_aa: CAIQPGSLSGGYTF
j_call: TRBJ1-4; d_call: TRBD1; v_call: TRBV28; clone_size: .; cdr3_nt: TGTGCCAGCAGTTTCCTCACCACCGGGACAGAAAATGAAAAACTGTTTTTT; cdr3_aa: CASSFLTTGTENEKLFF
j_call: TRBJ2-5; d_call: .; v_call: TRBV7-2; clone_size: few; cdr3_nt: TGTGCCAGCAGCTTCGGGGCGGGAACAGAGACCCAGTACTTC; cdr3_aa: CASSFGAGTETQYF
j_call: TRBJ2-2; d_call: .; v_call: TRBV29-1; clone_size: .; cdr3_nt: TGCAGCGCGACTGGAGGGACTCGCACCGGGGAGCTGTTTTTT; cdr3_aa: CSATGGTRTGELFF
j_call: TRBJ1-2; d_call: TRBD1; v_call: TRBV2; clone_size: .; cdr3_nt: TGTGCCAGCAGACCAGGGACAGCCCCGGAGAATGGCTACACCTTC; cdr3_aa: CASRPGTAPENGYTF
j_call: TRBJ2-2; d_call: TRBD1; v_call: TRBV7-3; clone_size: .; cdr3_nt: TGTGCCAGCAGCTATGGGCCAACAGGGGCGGCGGAGCTGTTTTTT; cdr3_aa: CASSYGPTGAAELFF
j_call: TRBJ1-1; d_call: .; v_call: TRBV27; clone_size: .; cdr3_nt: TGTGCCAGCAGTTTAAGCGGCCAGATTAACACTGAAGCTTTCTTT; cdr3_aa: CASSLSGQINTEAFF
j_call: TRBJ2-2; d_call: TRBD2; v_call: TRBV4-2; clone_size: .; cdr3_nt: TGTGCCAGCAGCCATGTACGGGGGGGCGGGGCCGGGGAGCTGTTTTTT; cdr3_aa: CASSHVRGGGAGELFF
j_call: TRBJ2-5; d_call: .; v_call: TRBV4-1; clone_size: .; cdr3_nt: TGCGCCAGCAGCCAACAGACAGGCGTGGGGACCCAGTACTTC; cdr3_aa: CASSQQTGVGTQYF
j_call: TRBJ1-6; d_call: .; v_call: TRBV6-5; clone_size: .; cdr3_nt: TGTGCCAGCGGTTTCAGGGTCGATAGGAGTAATTCACCCCTCCACTTT; cdr3_aa: CASGFRVDRSNSPLHF
j_call: TRBJ2-7; d_call: .; v_call: TRBV5-1; clone_size: few; cdr3_nt: TGCGCCAGCAGCTTGGGACAGCTCGCTTACTACGAGCAGTACTTC; cdr3_aa: CASSLGQLAYYEQYF
j_call: TRBJ1-6; d_call: .; v_call: TRBV9; clone_size: few; cdr3_nt: TGTGCCAGCAGGACAGAAAATTCACCCCTCCACTTT; cdr3_aa: CASRTENSPLHF
j_call: TRBJ1-2; d_call: .; v_call: TRBV30; clone_size: .; cdr3_nt: TGTGCCTGGAGTCAAAAGGCCAGGGTCCCTAACTATGGCTACACCTTC; cdr3_aa: CAWSQKARVPNYGYTF
j_call: TRBJ1-1; d_call: .; v_call: TRBV9; clone_size: .; cdr3_nt: TGTGCCAGCAGCCCACCGAGGGGGGAAGCTTTCTTT; cdr3_aa: CASSPPRGEAFF
j_call: TRBJ1-3; d_call: .; v_call: TRBV5-4; clone_size: .; cdr3_nt: TGTGCCAGCAGCTTGGGAGGCAGAAGTAAGGGAAACACCATATATTTT; cdr3_aa: CASSLGGRSKGNTIYF
j_call: TRBJ1-5; d_call: .; v_call: TRBV4-1; clone_size: .; cdr3_nt: TGCGCCAGCAGTCTTCTTGTAGGGGAGCCCCAGCATTTT; cdr3_aa: CASSLLVGEPQHF
j_call: TRBJ1-5; d_call: TRBD1; v_call: TRBV7-2; clone_size: once; cdr3_nt: TGTGCCAGCAGCAAGGACAGGGCGCGCAATCAGCCCCAGCATTTT; cdr3_aa: CASSKDRARNQPQHF
j_call: TRBJ2-7; d_call: TRBD1; v_call: TRBV19; clone_size: once; cdr3_nt: TGTGCCAGCCGGGACAGTATTTCCTACGAGCAGTACTTC; cdr3_aa: CASRDSISYEQYF
j_call: TRBJ1-2; d_call: TRBD1; v_call: TRBV19; clone_size: .; cdr3_nt: TGTGCCAGTAGTATGGACAGGGGGCTTGGCTACACCTTC; cdr3_aa: CASSMDRGLGYTF
j_call: TRBJ2-3; d_call: TRBD1; v_call: TRBV5-1; clone_size: .; cdr3_nt: TGCGCCAGCAGAGAACAGGGGAGATACACAGATACGCAGTATTTT; cdr3_aa: CASREQGRYTDTQYF
j_call: TRBJ1-1; d_call: .; v_call: TRBV5-1; clone_size: .; cdr3_nt: TGCGCCAGCAGCTTCTCCGGACAGCCGAACACTGAAGCTTTCTTT; cdr3_aa: CASSFSGQPNTEAFF
j_call: TRBJ2-7; d_call: TRBD1; v_call: TRBV5-4; clone_size: .; cdr3_nt: TGTGCCAGCAGCTTGAGAGGGGGCACCTACGAGCAGTACTTC; cdr3_aa: CASSLRGGTYEQYF
j_call: TRBJ2-5; d_call: .; v_call: TRBV14; clone_size: .; cdr3_nt: TGTGCCAGCAGCCAGTTGAGTGGGCGAGAGACCCAGTACTTC; cdr3_aa: CASSQLSGRETQYF
j_call: TRBJ1-4; d_call: TRBD1; v_call: TRBV28; clone_size: .; cdr3_nt: TGTGCCAGCAGTTCGGGACAGGGGAGAGGGGCTAATGAAAAACTGTTTTTT; cdr3_aa: CASSSGQGRGANEKLFF
j_call: TRBJ2-7; d_call: .; v_call: TRBV9; clone_size: .; cdr3_nt: TGTGCCAGCAGCGTAGGGGGCGACTACGAGCAGTACTTC; cdr3_aa: CASSVGGDYEQYF
j_call: TRBJ1-3; d_call: TRBD1; v_call: TRBV30; clone_size: .; cdr3_nt: TGTGCCTGGAGTTATCACAGGGGGCTCTCTGGAAACACCATATATTTT; cdr3_aa: CAWSYHRGLSGNTIYF
j_call: TRBJ2-2; d_call: .; v_call: TRBV19; clone_size: .; cdr3_nt: TGTGCCAGTAGTATTGGGCGCTGGGGGCGAGACACCGGGGAGCTGTTTTTT; cdr3_aa: CASSIGRWGRDTGELFF
j_call: TRBJ2-3; d_call: TRBD2; v_call: TRBV7-9; clone_size: .; cdr3_nt: TGTGCCAGCAGCTCCCTCATCGGGACTAGCGCCACAGATACGCAGTATTTT; cdr3_aa: CASSSLIGTSATDTQYF
j_call: TRBJ1-1; d_call: TRBD1; v_call: TRBV10-3; clone_size: .; cdr3_nt: TGTGCCATCAGTGACATGACAGGGGTCGGCACTGAAGCTTTCTTT; cdr3_aa: CAISDMTGVGTEAFF
j_call: TRBJ1-2; d_call: .; v_call: TRBV18; clone_size: .; cdr3_nt: TGTGCCAGCTCACCTGACAGGAACTATGGCTACACCTTC; cdr3_aa: CASSPDRNYGYTF
j_call: TRBJ1-2; d_call: TRBD1; v_call: TRBV6-5; clone_size: once; cdr3_nt: TGTGCCAGCAGTTACTCGAAGGGGGCATGGGGCTACACCTTC; cdr3_aa: CASSYSKGAWGYTF
j_call: TRBJ1-6; d_call: .; v_call: TRBV11-2; clone_size: .; cdr3_nt: TGTGCCAGCAGCTTAATGGGGAGTGAATCACCCCTCCACTTT; cdr3_aa: CASSLMGSESPLHF
j_call: TRBJ2-7; d_call: TRBD2; v_call: TRBV28; clone_size: .; cdr3_nt: TGTGCCAGCAGTTTAGTGGGGGGGTGGTTGGCCTACGAGCAGTACTTC; cdr3_aa: CASSLVGGWLAYEQYF
j_call: TRBJ1-2; d_call: .; v_call: TRBV24-1; clone_size: .; cdr3_nt: TGTGCCCCCTTAAGCGCAGGGCTTCATGGCTACACCTTC; cdr3_aa: CAPLSAGLHGYTF
j_call: TRBJ2-1; d_call: TRBD1; v_call: TRBV7-2; clone_size: .; cdr3_nt: TGTGCCAGCAGCTTCAGACAGGGGGCGCGCTACAATGAGCAGTTCTTC; cdr3_aa: CASSFRQGARYNEQFF
j_call: TRBJ1-1; d_call: .; v_call: TRBV7-9; clone_size: .; cdr3_nt: TGTGCCAGCAGCTTAACAACGGGGAACACTGAAGCTTTCTTT; cdr3_aa: CASSLTTGNTEAFF
j_call: TRBJ2-3; d_call: .; v_call: TRBV24-1; clone_size: .; cdr3_nt: TGTGCCACCAGTGATGCGGGGGCCGGCACAGATACGCAGTATTTT; cdr3_aa: CATSDAGAGTDTQYF
j_call: TRBJ2-1; d_call: .; v_call: TRBV27; clone_size: .; cdr3_nt: TGTGCCAGCAGTTTCGCGGCAGTCTACAATGAGCAGTTCTTC; cdr3_aa: CASSFAAVYNEQFF
j_call: TRBJ2-7; d_call: .; v_call: TRBV7-2; clone_size: .; cdr3_nt: TGTGCCAGCAGCTTAGCTAGCAGTGGGCAGGGGGGATACGAGCAGTACTTC; cdr3_aa: CASSLASSGQGGYEQYF
j_call: TRBJ2-5; d_call: .; v_call: TRBV10-1; clone_size: .; cdr3_nt: TGCGCCAGCTGCCGTATCGGGCAGGGGAAAAGGGAAGAGACCCAGTACTTC; cdr3_aa: CASCRIGQGKREETQYF
j_call: TRBJ2-2; d_call: .; v_call: TRBV9; clone_size: .; cdr3_nt: TGTGCCAGCAGCGCGGCCGGGACTGGTGGGTCCGGGGAGCTGTTTTTT; cdr3_aa: CASSAAGTGGSGELFF
j_call: TRBJ2-7; d_call: TRBD2; v_call: TRBV6-2/TRBV6-3; clone_size: .; cdr3_nt: TGTGCCAGCAGCCCAGGACTAGCTCCCTCCGAGCAGTACTTC; cdr3_aa: CASSPGLAPSEQYF
j_call: TRBJ2-7; d_call: .; v_call: TRBV18; clone_size: few; cdr3_nt: TGTGCCAGCTCACCAGCGGGCTCCTACGAGCAGTACTTC; cdr3_aa: CASSPAGSYEQYF
j_call: TRBJ1-5; d_call: .; v_call: TRBV6-1; clone_size: .; cdr3_nt: TGTGCCAGCAGTGAAAGGGGTTATCAGCCCCAGCATTTT; cdr3_aa: CASSERGYQPQHF
j_call: TRBJ2-3; d_call: .; v_call: TRBV7-9; clone_size: .; cdr3_nt: TGTGCCAGCAGCCGGAAGGGAGCTTTCACAGATACGCAGTATTTT; cdr3_aa: CASSRKGAFTDTQYF
j_call: TRBJ2-7; d_call: TRBD1; v_call: TRBV2; clone_size: .; cdr3_nt: TGTGCCAGCTCGATCGACAGGGACCACGAGCAGTACTTC; cdr3_aa: CASSIDRDHEQYF
j_call: TRBJ1-5; d_call: .; v_call: TRBV28; clone_size: .; cdr3_nt: TGTGCCAGCAGCTCATACACGACAGCCTACAATCAGCCCCAGCATTTT; cdr3_aa: CASSSYTTAYNQPQHF
j_call: TRBJ1-1; d_call: TRBD1; v_call: TRBV29-1; clone_size: .; cdr3_nt: TGCAGCGTTGCCGCGGGACAGACGAGAACTGAAGCTTTCTTT; cdr3_aa: CSVAAGQTRTEAFF
j_call: TRBJ2-7; d_call: .; v_call: TRBV7-2; clone_size: .; cdr3_nt: TGTGCCAGCAGCTTAGAGTGGAGATCCTACGAGCAGTACTTC; cdr3_aa: CASSLEWRSYEQYF
j_call: TRBJ2-3; d_call: .; v_call: TRBV14; clone_size: .; cdr3_nt: TGTGCCAGCAGCCAACCTGGAGCCTATACGCAGTATTTT; cdr3_aa: CASSQPGAYTQYF